What follows are 4 T cell receptor beta chains derived from one specimen sequenced in a study of technical replicates of blood from a few donors. The repertoire was sequenced with immunoSEQ multiplex PCR; TCRdb's copy has only in-frame clones and lacks some. The data hold tens of thousands of clones, with roughly 97% observed a single time. Material for sequencing was T cells isolated from PBMCs. The origin of the receptors is a human donor in good health.

This rearrangement joins TRBV6-1 to TRBJ2-7; 9 bases are a match to TRBD2. The CDR3 extends over 18 amino acids. The V gene's germline CDR1 is MNHNS and CDR2 SASEGT. V shed 3 bases and J 5 bases; nucleotides not matched to a gene: 17. The chain's CDR3 is CASSDRGPIGSGRDEQYF. The CDR3, as DNA: TGTGCCAGCAGTGATAGGGGACCGATAGGTAGCGGGAGAGACGAGCAGTACTTC.

The V call is TRBV19, the J call TRBJ2-5, with D tentatively TRBD2 (5 bases). The CDR3 extends over 13 amino acids. Trimming removed 6 bases at V and 2 bases at J, with 10 bases between. Germline CDR1 LNHDA, CDR2 SQIVND (reference sequence). The CDR3 bases are TGTGCCAGTAGCGCCCGGGGACAAGAGACCCAGTACTTC. It codes for CASSARGQETQYF.

This rearrangement joins TRBV11-3 to TRBJ1-1, with 7 bases lining up with TRBD1. This CDR3 contains 13 residues. Unmatched junction bases numbered 4, after V lost 7 bases and J lost 2 bases. From germline, CDR1 is SGHNT and CDR2 YENEEA. Here the CDR3 reads CASMGQTNTEAFF. The CDR3, as DNA: TGTGCCAGCATGGGACAGACCAACACTGAAGCTTTCTTT. The full variable domain, with the rest looked up from reference TRBV11-3 and TRBJ1-1, is EAGVVQSPRYKIIEKKQPVAFWCNPISGHNTLYWYLQNLGQGPELLIRYENEEAVDDSQLPKDRFSAERLKGVDSTLKIQPAELGDSAVYLCASMGQTNTEAFFGQGTRLTVV.

The rearrangement uses TRBV27 and TRBJ2-7; 9 bases are a match to TRBD1. CDR1 MNHEY and CDR2 SMNVEV come from the germline V gene (reference sequence). The CDR3 contains 13 residues. V shed 8 bases, J shed 5 bases, and the junction held 7 bases outside the gene matches. In DNA, the CDR3 is TGTGCCAGCGGTCGGGACAGGGTCCACGAGCAGTACTTC. Translating gives CASGRDRVHEQYF.